This TCR beta chain was recovered during a study of cytomegalovirus exposure and HLA in healthy donors. A multiplex PCR was run with 60 Vbeta primers and 13 Jbeta primers. TCRdb's table, derived via immunoSEQ multiplex PCR, lists solely in-frame clones and lacks some. The sample has fewer than 90,000 clones, about 80% seen once. The germline V gene encodes CDR1 MRHNA and CDR2 SNTAGT. The CDR3 sequence is 15 residues long. V lost 2 bases, J lost 6 bases, and 4 bases stayed unmatched. The V gene is TRBV6-4, the J gene TRBJ2-2, with 9 bases fitting TRBD2. The material sequenced was PBMCs. The TCR originated in a man aged 30 to 45 in good health and CMV-seropositive. In DNA form, the CDR3 reads TGTGCCAGCAGTGACGGAGCGGGGGGAGCCGGGGAGCTGTTTTTT. It specifies CASSDGAGGAGELFF.